The source of this TCR beta chain is a study of CD8 T cells in ankylosing spondylitis. J lost 4 bases, V lost 2 bases, and 5 bases had no gene match. Germline CDR1 reads KGHSH; CDR2 reads LQKENI. The CDR3 runs 16 residues. Each CDR3 protein is one row after TCRdb ran MiXCR on the 5' RACE reads. The profile shows under 950,000 distinct CDR3 sequences, under 20% of them singletons. Study conclusions and caveats: Disease-linked clones proved CD8+ and comparatively uncommon in peripheral blood. The authors reported significant enrichment of disease-linked clones in matched ankylosing spondylitis synovial fluid. For ankylosing spondylitis blood, a TCR beta motif of under 10 highly homologous variants appeared characteristic.

A few counts support this clonotype. Its antigen is not known. The sequence was obtained from a male donor with ankylosing spondylitis. V usage is TRBV18 and J usage is TRBJ2-3, with 11 bases aligning to TRBD2. The source material was blood, either unsorted or a sorted T cell fraction (not recorded which). In nucleotides, the CDR3 is TGTGCCAGCTCACCAATGACTAGCGGGGCGTCAGATACGCAGTATTTT. It codes for CASSPMTSGASDTQYF.